One and the same sample provided the 25 T cell receptor beta chains below, sequenced in a study of graft-versus-host responses after intestinal transplantation. The repertoire was sequenced with immunoSEQ multiplex PCR; TCRdb's copy has only in-frame clones and lacks some. The table lists tens of thousands of clones, 91% of them singletons, with about 0.45% in the top ten. Their cognate antigens are unknown. This sample comprised unstimulated CD8+ T cells sorted from spleen or lymph node cells, obtained before intestinal transplant. These receptors all stem from a human donor who received an intestinal transplant.

This chain links TRBV5-1 with TRBJ1-1, with 8 bases fitting TRBD1. CDR1 SGHRS and CDR2 YFSETQ come from the germline V gene. The CDR3 is made up of 16 amino acids. V shed 3 bases, J shed 5 bases, and the junction held 12 bases outside the gene matches. For the CDR3, the DNA is TGCGCCAGCAGCTCGCCGGAGACAGGGGAAACGACTGAAGCTTTCTTT. It translates to CASSSPETGETTEAFF.

The rearrangement links TRBV6-1 to TRBJ2-1; 13 positions match TRBD2. J was trimmed by 4 bases and V by 6 bases; bases with no gene match: 3. The CDR3 totals 15 residues. CDR1 and CDR2 (germline): MNHNS, SASEGT. As DNA, the CDR3 is TGTGCCAGCAGCGGGACTAGCGGGGCGTACAATGAGCAGTTCTTC. It codes for CASSGTSGAYNEQFF.

This chain links TRBV7-7 with TRBJ2-7; 9 positions match TRBD1. V trimming: 5 bases; J trimming: 5 bases; junction bases outside the gene matches: 10. The CDR3 sequence is 15 residues long. Per germline, CDR1 SSHAT and CDR2 FNYEAQ (reference sequence). CDR3 nucleotide sequence: TGTGCCAGCAGCCCGACTCGGGACAGGGCCCACGAGCAGTACTTC. Translation gives CASSPTRDRAHEQYF.

The rearrangement joins TRBV27 to TRBJ2-7; maybe TRBD2 (7 bases). CDR1 and CDR2 from the germline V gene are MNHEY and SMNVEV (reference sequence). The CDR3 spans 14 residues. Trimming took 5 bases from V and 2 from J, leaving 13 bases between them. DNA of the CDR3: TGTGCCAGCAGTCCGAGGGGGGGTACCTACGAGCAGTACTTC. Residues: CASSPRGGTYEQYF.

The chain joins TRBV4-1 to TRBJ2-7; 8 bases fit TRBD1. V lost 1 base and J lost 6; bases outside the gene matches: 5. CDR3 length: 14 residues. Germline CDR1 MGHRA, CDR2 YSYEKL. The chain's CDR3 is CASSQGQGRAEQYF. The CDR3 DNA reads TGCGCCAGCAGCCAAGGACAGGGGAGAGCCGAGCAGTACTTC.

This chain uses TRBV7-2 with TRBJ2-4, with TRBD2 matching 8 bases. The CDR3 has 19 amino acids. The V segment lost 2 bases and the J segment 0 bases; nucleotides outside the gene matches: 12. The germline V gene encodes CDR1 SGHTA and CDR2 FQGNSA. In DNA, the CDR3 is TGTGCCAGCAGCTTACCCGGGGGGGGAAGGGAACTAGCCAAAAACATTCAGTACTTC. It specifies CASSLPGGGRELAKNIQYF.

This CDR3 reads CAWTPGQGNSPLHF. CDR3 nucleotides: TGTGCCTGGACCCCGGGACAGGGGAATTCACCCCTCCACTTT. The V and J genes are TRBV30 and TRBJ1-6, with 10 bases that match TRBD1. V shed 4 bases, J shed 7 bases, and the junction held 4 bases outside the gene matches. The CDR3 has 14 amino acids. Looked up from germline, CDR1 is GTSNPN and CDR2 is SVGIG (reference sequence).

The genes are TRBV29-1 and TRBJ1-2; 9 bases map to TRBD1. V gave up 5 bases and J gave up 14 bases; unmatched junction bases: 9. Germline V gene data show CDR1 as SQVTM and CDR2 as ANQGSEA. The CDR3 has 11 residues. DNA for the CDR3: TGCAGCGTTAGACAGGGGGGCGAAGTGACCTTC. This translates into CSVRQGGEVTF.

This clone was recorded once. The rearrangement uses TRBV30 and TRBJ2-7; D may be TRBD2 (5 bases). This CDR3 is built from 14 residues. Deletions cut 3 bases from V and 4 bases from J, with 16 bases between. Germline V CDR1 and CDR2: GTSNPN, SVGIG (reference sequence). Here the CDR3 reads CAWSEGVQGYEQYF. CDR3 DNA sequence: TGTGCCTGGAGCGAGGGCGTGCAAGGGTACGAGCAGTACTTC.

This rearrangement joins TRBV7-7 to TRBJ2-5, with TRBD2 matching 12 bases. Germline CDR1 reads SSHAT; CDR2 reads FNYEAQ (reference sequence). The CDR3 spans 16 residues. V lost 5 bases and J lost 2; bases outside the gene matches: 6. The DNA of the CDR3 is TGTGCCAGCAGCCCGTGGACTAGCGGGGAACAAGAGACCCAGTACTTC. Protein: CASSPWTSGEQETQYF.

The chain is built from TRBV4-3 and TRBJ2-3; TRBD2 aligns across 9 bases. The V gene's germline CDR1 is LGHNA and CDR2 YSLEER. CDR3 length: 15 amino acids. V lost 2 bases, J lost 4 bases, and 4 bases stayed unmatched. The CDR3 loop reads CASSQKGLAPDTQYF. CDR3 bases: TGCGCCAGCAGCCAAAAGGGACTAGCCCCAGATACGCAGTATTTT.

V and J are TRBV30 and TRBJ2-1, with 11 bases fitting TRBD1. The germline gives CDR1 GTSNPN, CDR2 SVGIG (reference sequence). The length of the CDR3 is 13 residues. After removal of 8 bases from V and 7 bases from J, the junction contained 7 bases not matched to a gene. The CDR3 DNA is TGTGCCGTTCCGGGGACAGGGGGTAATGAGCAGTTCTTC. It codes for CAVPGTGGNEQFF.

The chain is built from TRBV6-6 and TRBJ2-2; TRBD2 matches at 7 bases. This CDR3 has 14 amino acids. V shed 2 bases and J 7 bases; nucleotides not matched to a gene: 4. The germline CDR1 and CDR2 sequences are MNHNY and SVGAGI (reference sequence). For the CDR3, the DNA is TGTGCCAGCAGTTACGCGGGGGTGGGCGGGGAGCTGTTTTTT. It yields the protein CASSYAGVGGELFF.

The chain employs TRBV6-1 and TRBJ1-2; 9 nucleotides agree with TRBD1. Germline CDR1 is MNHNS and CDR2 is SASEGT. Trimming cost V 5 bases and J 2 bases; bases outside gene matches: 6. CDR3 length: 15 residues. The CDR3 coding sequence is TGTGCCAGCAGTCCAAGGGGGACAGGGAACTATGGCTACACCTTC. Its protein is CASSPRGTGNYGYTF.

The chain joins TRBV5-4 to TRBJ2-7, with 9 nucleotides matching TRBD1. Germline V lookup: CDR1 SGHNT, CDR2 YYREEE (reference sequence). V lost 5 bases to trimming and J lost 1 base; unmatched junction nucleotides: 4. The CDR3 spans 14 residues. CDR3 DNA: TGTGCCAGCAGTGGGGACAGGGTTTCCTACGAGCAGTACTTC. Amino acids: CASSGDRVSYEQYF.

The chain joins TRBV6-5 to TRBJ1-4; D uncertain. The germline gives CDR1 MNHEY, CDR2 SVGAGI. Trimming removed 0 bases from V and 8 bases from J, with 7 bases in between. CDR3 length: 13 residues. The CDR3 DNA reads TGTGCCAGCAGTTACTCGGGCGACGAAAAACTGTTTTTT. Its protein product is CASSYSGDEKLFF.

This clone was counted a few times. V is TRBV4-1 and J is TRBJ2-7; TRBD2 matches 9 bases. The CDR3 is made up of 18 amino acids. Germline CDR1 reads MGHRA; CDR2 reads YSYEKL. Trimming took 0 bases from V and 4 from J; bases not matched to a gene: 13. The CDR3 coding sequence is TGCGCCAGCAGCCAAGATCGGGTACCGGGACTAGCCCTATACGAGCAGTACTTC. It yields the protein CASSQDRVPGLALYEQYF.

The V gene is TRBV27, the J gene TRBJ2-1; D is perhaps TRBD1 (5 bases). There are 15 residues in the CDR3. Trimming took off 5 bases at V and 7 bases at J, with 18 bases between the two ends. The germline V gene has CDR1 MNHEY and CDR2 SMNVEV (reference sequence). The CDR3 loop is CASSAGQWLGNEQFF. CDR3 DNA sequence: TGTGCCAGCAGTGCCGGACAATGGTTGGGGAATGAGCAGTTCTTC.

V and J are TRBV5-1 and TRBJ2-3; D possibly corresponds to TRBD2 (7 bases). This CDR3 contains 15 residues. Germline CDR1 reads SGHRS; CDR2 reads YFSETQ. The V and J ends lost 0 bases and 5 bases respectively, with 13 bases between them. This CDR3 reads CASSLVGGAVDTQYF. For the CDR3, the DNA is TGCGCCAGCAGCTTGGTGGGGGGGGCAGTAGATACGCAGTATTTT. The whole variable domain, remainder taken from reference TRBV5-1 and TRBJ2-3, is KAGVTQTPRYLIKTRGQQVTLSCSPISGHRSVSWYQQTPGQGLQFLFEYFSETQRNKGNFPGRFSGRQFSNSRSEMNVSTLELGDSALYLCASSLVGGAVDTQYFGPGTRLTVL.

The chain joins TRBV2 to TRBJ2-3; tentatively, D is TRBD2 (5 bases). V lost 4 bases and J 4 bases, leaving 9 bases between the germline ends. Per germline, CDR1 SNHLY and CDR2 FYNNEI. CDR3 size: 13 residues. DNA for the CDR3: TGTGCCAGCAGTGGGCGGGTTGCAGATACGCAGTATTTT. As protein: CASSGRVADTQYF.

The chain joins TRBV4-1 to TRBJ1-2; no clear D gene. CDR1 is MGHRA, CDR2 YSYEKL, per germline. The CDR3 length is 16 residues. V was clipped by 0 bases and J by 0 bases, with 11 bases between them. The CDR3 bases are TGCGCCAGCAGCCAAGAGCCGGGGAAGGCTAACTATGGCTACACCTTC. It is translated as CASSQEPGKANYGYTF.

J is TRBJ1-1 and V is TRBV11-2; D might be TRBD1 (5 bases). Trimming removed 5 bases at V and 7 bases at J, with 14 bases between. CDR3 length: 13 amino acids. In germline, CDR1 is SGHAT, CDR2 FQNNGV. CDR3 nucleotide sequence: TGTGCCAGCAGCGCAAACCCAGGGCTTGAAGCTTTCTTT. It codes for CASSANPGLEAFF.

The V call is TRBV7-9, the J call TRBJ1-2; 8 bases fit TRBD1. Germline CDR1 and CDR2: SEHNR and FQNEAQ (reference sequence). After removal of 5 bases from V and 8 bases from J, the junction contained 10 bases not matched to a gene. CDR3 length equals 14 residues. The CDR3 DNA follows: TGTGCCAGCAGCCCAGGACAGGGTCTTACGGGCTACACCTTC. Its protein is CASSPGQGLTGYTF.

In its sample, this clone was seen once. The chain joins TRBV4-2 to TRBJ2-2, with D perhaps matching TRBD2 (5 bases). The V gene lost 5 bases and the J gene lost 3 bases, with 16 bases spanning the gap. The V gene's germline CDR1 is LGHNA and CDR2 YNFKEQ. The CDR3 runs 16 residues. The CDR3 nucleotides are TGTGCCAGCAGCGAGCGACGGGAAGGTTACACCGGGGAGCTGTTTTTT. As protein: CASSERREGYTGELFF.

The chain is built from TRBV5-4 and TRBJ2-5; weak D call: TRBD1 (6 bases). The J call may not be correct, given that the DNA end is closer to TRBJ2-7. The germline V gene encodes CDR1 SGHNT and CDR2 YYREEE (reference sequence). The CDR3 covers 14 residues. As DNA, the CDR3 is TGTGCCAGCAGCTTGACAGGGAATAACCACGAGCAGTACTTC. Amino acids: CASSLTGNNHEQYF.